The sequence of this T cell receptor (beta chain) was determined in a study of cytotoxic CD8 clonotypes in ibrutinib-treated CLL. Produced via immunoSEQ multiplex PCR; TCRdb's table is partial and in-frame only. The sample contains 250,000 to 350,000 clones, roughly 76% of which appear only once. With 7 bases clipped from V and 6 bases from J, the junction kept 13 bases outside the gene matches. This CDR3 contains 16 residues. Per germline, CDR1 LNHDA and CDR2 SQIVND (reference sequence). Study outcomes and limitations: Under therapy, public clonotypes either contracted or stayed stable, and they were uncommon.

Comments on this clone: What it binds is not known.

The TCR was taken from a human donor with chronic lymphocytic leukemia. The chain has TRBV19 and TRBJ1-5; 9 bases are a match to TRBD1. The sample consisted of PBMCs, taken at disease progression, from a patient treated with ibrutinib. The chain's CDR3 is CASKNRGPIEGQPQHF. The CDR3 DNA is TGTGCCAGTAAAAACAGGGGGCCCATCGAGGGTCAGCCCCAGCATTTT.